This is a list of T cell receptor beta chains from one sample in a study of blood T cells in healthy people across ages. TCRdb called the 5' RACE reads again in MiXCR, with one record for every CDR3 protein. The table records 800,000 to 1,000,000 distinct CDR3 sequences, around 48% of them present only once. The sample consisted of blood. The receptors stem from a young man in good health. Each CDR3 is given with its conserved first and last residue. Fields, in order: clone size, D gene, J gene, V gene, CDR3 DNA, CDR3 protein. D genes are given only for firm matches. The size of a clone is reported for some rows only, either as once, few or many, or as a class for expanded clones.

clone size: NA; D gene: NA; J gene: TRBJ2-5; V gene: TRBV6-6; CDR3 DNA: TGTGCCAGCTTCCTGAACTCCCAAGAGACCCAGTACTTC; CDR3 protein: CASFLNSQETQYF
clone size: NA; D gene: NA; J gene: TRBJ2-3; V gene: TRBV29-1; CDR3 DNA: TGCAGCGTTGAGTTTTTCGGGGTAAAGGGTACAGATACGCAGTATTTT; CDR3 protein: CSVEFFGVKGTDTQYF
clone size: NA; D gene: TRBD2; J gene: TRBJ2-3; V gene: TRBV7-2; CDR3 DNA: TGTGCCAGCAGCTTAGCTCTAGCGGGGGGTTTCACAGATACGCAGTATTTT; CDR3 protein: CASSLALAGGFTDTQYF
clone size: NA; D gene: NA; J gene: TRBJ2-7; V gene: TRBV20-1; CDR3 DNA: TGCAGTGCTAGAGATCAGGCGGGCTACGAGCAGTACTTC; CDR3 protein: CSARDQAGYEQYF
clone size: NA; D gene: NA; J gene: TRBJ1-2; V gene: TRBV11-2; CDR3 DNA: TGTGCCAGCAGCTTAGAACCGGGTCCCGTCTATGGCTACACCTTC; CDR3 protein: CASSLEPGPVYGYTF
clone size: NA; D gene: TRBD1; J gene: TRBJ1-4; V gene: TRBV5-1; CDR3 DNA: TGCGCCAGCAGCTCGGGACAGGAACTAACTAATGAAAAACTGTTTTTT; CDR3 protein: CASSSGQELTNEKLFF
clone size: NA; D gene: NA; J gene: TRBJ2-2; V gene: TRBV5-5; CDR3 DNA: TGTGCCAGCAGCTCGGCGCCGGGACAACATACCGGGGAGCTGTTTTTT; CDR3 protein: CASSSAPGQHTGELFF
clone size: few; D gene: NA; J gene: TRBJ2-3; V gene: TRBV5-1; CDR3 DNA: TGCGCCAGCAGCTTGGACCTGGAACGCGCAGATACGCAGTATTTT; CDR3 protein: CASSLDLERADTQYF
clone size: NA; D gene: NA; J gene: TRBJ2-1; V gene: TRBV6-1; CDR3 DNA: TGTGCCAGCAGTGTAGGGGGAGACTACAATGAGCAGTTCTTC; CDR3 protein: CASSVGGDYNEQFF
clone size: NA; D gene: NA; J gene: TRBJ1-2; V gene: TRBV20-1; CDR3 DNA: TGCAGTGCTCCTCCGACGGCAAACTATGGCTACACCTTC; CDR3 protein: CSAPPTANYGYTF
clone size: NA; D gene: NA; J gene: TRBJ1-2; V gene: TRBV4-3; CDR3 DNA: TGCGCCAGCAGCCCCGGTGGGGGTGCCGGCTATGGCTACACCTTC; CDR3 protein: CASSPGGGAGYGYTF
clone size: few; D gene: TRBD2; J gene: TRBJ2-3; V gene: TRBV6-5; CDR3 DNA: TGTGCCAGCAGTTATCGAACTAGCGGGCGTAATACGCAGTATTTT; CDR3 protein: CASSYRTSGRNTQYF
clone size: NA; D gene: TRBD1; J gene: TRBJ1-5; V gene: TRBV7-2; CDR3 DNA: TGTGCCAGCAGCGTCCGAACAGGGGGCGGCAATCGGCCCCAGCATTTT; CDR3 protein: CASSVRTGGGNRPQHF
clone size: few; D gene: NA; J gene: TRBJ1-5; V gene: TRBV12-3/TRBV12-4; CDR3 DNA: TGTGCCAGCAGTTTGTGGGGAACTAGCAATCAGCCCCAGCATTTT; CDR3 protein: CASSLWGTSNQPQHF
clone size: many; D gene: TRBD1; J gene: TRBJ2-3; V gene: TRBV25-1; CDR3 DNA: TGTGCCAGCAGTGAAAGGGGACAGCTCACAGATACGCAGTATTTT; CDR3 protein: CASSERGQLTDTQYF
clone size: few; D gene: NA; J gene: TRBJ1-2; V gene: TRBV12-3/TRBV12-4; CDR3 DNA: TGTGCCAGCAGGGTTAATGGAGGGGCTGGTATCTATGGCTACACCTTC; CDR3 protein: CASRVNGGAGIYGYTF
clone size: NA; D gene: NA; J gene: TRBJ2-5; V gene: TRBV12-3/TRBV12-4; CDR3 DNA: TGTGCCAGCAGTTTGTGGGTCCCACAAGAGACCCAGTACTTC; CDR3 protein: CASSLWVPQETQYF
clone size: many; D gene: TRBD2; J gene: TRBJ2-3; V gene: TRBV4-2; CDR3 DNA: TGTGCCAGCAGTCGGAGCGGGGAGCGCACAGATACGCAGTATTTT; CDR3 protein: CASSRSGERTDTQYF
clone size: many; D gene: NA; J gene: TRBJ2-7; V gene: TRBV20-1; CDR3 DNA: TGCAGTGCTAGAGATCGGGGGGACAGCTCCTACGAGCAGTACTTC; CDR3 protein: CSARDRGDSSYEQYF
clone size: few; D gene: NA; J gene: TRBJ1-5; V gene: TRBV29-1; CDR3 DNA: TGCAGCGTTCTGTCGAGCGGGGATCAGCCCCAGCATTTT; CDR3 protein: CSVLSSGDQPQHF
clone size: NA; D gene: NA; J gene: TRBJ1-1; V gene: TRBV20-1; CDR3 DNA: TGCAGTGCTAGAGTTGAAAGGGGAGGTAACACTGAAGCTTTCTTT; CDR3 protein: CSARVERGGNTEAFF
clone size: NA; D gene: TRBD1; J gene: TRBJ2-7; V gene: TRBV28; CDR3 DNA: TGTGCCAGCAGTGCCCGGGACAGGGACTACGAGCAGTACTTC; CDR3 protein: CASSARDRDYEQYF
clone size: NA; D gene: NA; J gene: TRBJ1-4; V gene: TRBV5-1; CDR3 DNA: TGCGCCAGCAGCAATCAAGTGGGAACTAATGAAAAACTGTTTTTT; CDR3 protein: CASSNQVGTNEKLFF
clone size: many; D gene: TRBD2; J gene: TRBJ2-7; V gene: TRBV7-2; CDR3 DNA: TGTGCCAGCAGCATAACTAGCGGGGCTTACGAGCAGTACTTC; CDR3 protein: CASSITSGAYEQYF
clone size: few; D gene: TRBD1; J gene: TRBJ2-3; V gene: TRBV7-2; CDR3 DNA: TGTGCCAGCACCCAGGGGGTGGATACGCAGTATTTT; CDR3 protein: CASTQGVDTQYF
clone size: few; D gene: NA; J gene: TRBJ2-1; V gene: TRBV27; CDR3 DNA: TGTGCCAGCAGTTACAGCCTCCTCAATGAGCAGTTCTTC; CDR3 protein: CASSYSLLNEQFF
clone size: once; D gene: NA; J gene: TRBJ2-3; V gene: TRBV6-1; CDR3 DNA: TGTGCCAGCAGTGTTTGGGACCTCATCAGTACAGATACGCAGTATTTT; CDR3 protein: CASSVWDLISTDTQYF
clone size: NA; D gene: TRBD1; J gene: TRBJ1-4; V gene: TRBV7-2; CDR3 DNA: TGTGCCAGCAGCCCTTGGGGACAGGGGAATGAAAAACTGTTTTTT; CDR3 protein: CASSPWGQGNEKLFF